A single sample gave rise to the 24 T cell receptor beta chains below, sequenced in a study of blood T cells in healthy people across ages. The use of a sample-barcoded 5' primer and a J-beta primer mix characterized a second PCR of roughly 6 to 11 cycles. Via MiXCR, TCRdb re-called the 5' RACE reads, giving one row per CDR3 protein. The data contain some 1.5 million distinct CDR3 sequences, about 30% of them singletons. The sequenced material came from blood. These receptors all come from a woman aged 25 to 39 in good health.

In regard to this clonotype: At one end the junction does not follow the germline gene, possibly because of a read error. The chain joins TRBV6-6 to TRBJ2-3; D ambiguous. CDR1 is MNHNY and CDR2 is SVGAGI in the germline V gene (reference sequence). This CDR3 region has 13 residues. CDR3 region: CASTQRIEDAQYF. DNA of the CDR3: TGTGCCAGCACCCAGAGGATTGAAGATGCGCAGTATTTT.

This sequence joins TRBV28 and TRBJ2-7, with 7 bases matching TRBD2. Trimming cost V 8 bases and J 2 bases; bases outside gene matches: 9. There are 14 residues in the CDR3. The V gene's germline CDR1 is MDHEN and CDR2 SYDVKM. CDR3 loop: CASLAGGGAYEQYF. The CDR3 DNA reads TGTGCCAGCCTGGCGGGTGGGGGGGCCTACGAGCAGTACTTC.

In this sample, this clonotype turned up a few times. This rearrangement joins TRBV5-1 to TRBJ2-3, with D perhaps matching TRBD2 (6 bases). V shed 5 bases and J shed 2 bases, with 12 bases lying between them. Germline lookup yields CDR1 SGHRS and CDR2 YFSETQ. The length of the CDR3 is 14 residues. The CDR3 nucleotides are TGCGCCAGCAGGTCGGGAGAGGTCACAGATACGCAGTATTTT. As protein: CASRSGEVTDTQYF.

The V gene is TRBV10-3, the J gene TRBJ1-1; tentatively, D is TRBD1 (6 bases). This CDR3 has 15 residues. V was clipped by 5 bases and J by 2 bases, with 15 bases between them. From germline, CDR1 is ENHRY and CDR2 SYGVKD. As DNA, the CDR3 is TGTGCCATCAGTTTCGGCGGACAGACAAACACTGAAGCTTTCTTT. This sequence encodes CAISFGGQTNTEAFF.

Turning to this clonotype: With a much larger clone just one base away, this may be a read error. The gene calls are TRBV4-1 and TRBJ2-7; D may be TRBD2 (5 bases). Per germline, CDR1 MGHRA and CDR2 YSYEKL. CDR3 length equals 15 residues. The CDR3: CASSLTSGHSYERYF. DNA for the CDR3: TGCGCCAGCAGCCTAACCAGCGGTCATTCCTACGAGCGGTACTTC.

Only a few counts were recorded for this clonotype. This chain joins TRBV5-1 and TRBJ2-2; D not certain. Germline-derived CDR1 and CDR2 are SGHRS and YFSETQ. Trimming left V 4 bases short and J 3 bases short, with 13 bases between. This CDR3 spans 15 amino acids. CDR3 in amino acids: CASSAVLADTGELFF. The CDR3, as DNA: TGCGCCAGCAGCGCCGTACTGGCGGACACCGGGGAGCTGTTTTTT.

The chain has TRBV1 and TRBJ2-7; the table assigns TRBD2, which was not confirmed against the DNA. The DNA end lines up better with TRBJ2-5; the J call may be wrong. TRBV1 is a pseudogene segment. This CDR3 comprises 17 residues. The CDR3 loop reads CTSSQERRASGDETQYF. The CDR3 coding sequence is TGCACCAGCAGCCAAGAACGAAGGGCTAGCGGGGATGAGACCCAGTACTTC.

This clonotype was seen only a few times. The genes are TRBV20-1 and TRBJ2-3; TRBD2 is a possible D gene (5 bases). Germline V gene lookup returns CDR1 DFQATT and CDR2 SNEGSKA (reference sequence). V was trimmed by 0 bases and J by 0 bases, leaving 10 bases between them. CDR3 length equals 15 residues. The DNA for the CDR3 is TGCAGTGCTAGAGATCCAGCGGCCAGCACAGATACGCAGTATTTT. Translation gives CSARDPAASTDTQYF.

As concerns this clonotype: A much larger clone lies one base from this, so it may be a read error. The chain joins TRBV6-6 to TRBJ1-4; no clear D. CDR3 length equals 15 residues. From germline, CDR1 is MNHNY and CDR2 SVGAGI (reference sequence). This chain's CDR3 is CASSDSIGAGEKLFF. The CDR3 coding sequence is TGTGCCAGCAGTGACTCGATAGGCGCCGGGGAAAAACTGTTTTTT.

This clonotype has ten or more counts. The J gene is TRBJ2-5, the V gene TRBV10-3; the D gene is possibly TRBD1 (6 bases). V was clipped by 2 bases and J by 2 bases, with 12 bases between them. The CDR3 consists of 15 residues. Germline V CDR1 and CDR2: ENHRY, SYGVKD. In DNA form, the CDR3 reads TGTGCCATCAGTGAGACCTGGACAGCACAAGAGACCCAGTACTTC. It is translated as CAISETWTAQETQYF.

Remarks on this clonotype: The junction shows a germline mismatch at one end, possibly a read error. This chain links TRBV20-1 with TRBJ1-2; D not resolved. Per germline, CDR1 DFQATT and CDR2 SNEGSKA (reference sequence). This CDR3 comprises 15 residues. For the CDR3, the DNA is TGCAGTGCCAAAGTGTTTTCAGAGAATAACTATGGCTTCACCTTC. Amino acids: CSAKVFSENNYGFTF.

The J gene is TRBJ1-2, the V gene TRBV7-9; D unresolved. Germline CDR1 reads SEHNR; CDR2 reads FQNEAQ (reference sequence). V dropped 4 bases and J dropped 8 bases, with 8 bases sitting between them. The CDR3 has 11 amino acids. The CDR3 DNA reads as TGTGCCAGCAGCTACGAGTGGGGCTACACCTTC. Its translation is CASSYEWGYTF.

This clonotype has ten or more counts. The chain recombines TRBV6-5 with TRBJ2-5; 8 bases line up with TRBD1. The CDR3 totals 18 residues. V lost 0 bases, J lost 0 bases, and 9 bases stayed unmatched. Germline values: CDR1 MNHEY, CDR2 SVGAGI. Written as DNA, the CDR3 is TGTGCCAGCAGTTACTCGAGGCTTAGGACAGGGTACCAAGAGACCCAGTACTTC. It specifies CASSYSRLRTGYQETQYF.

V and J are TRBV4-1 and TRBJ2-3; perhaps TRBD1 as D (6 bases). The V gene's germline CDR1 is MGHRA and CDR2 YSYEKL. The V and J ends lost 0 bases and 0 bases respectively, with 10 bases between them. The CDR3 extends over 16 amino acids. The DNA for the CDR3 is TGCGCCAGCAGCCAAGATGCAGGGGCTAGCACAGATACGCAGTATTTT. This translates into CASSQDAGASTDTQYF.

The chain uses TRBV9 and TRBJ2-1, with D hard to call. This CDR3 comprises 15 residues. Germline V gene data show CDR1 as SGDLS and CDR2 as YYNGEE. The germline V and J ends were trimmed by 0 bases and 4 bases, with 11 bases remaining between them. The DNA for the CDR3 is TGTGCCAGCAGCGTAGACCGACCGTCTTACAATGAGCAGTTCTTC. Translating it yields CASSVDRPSYNEQFF.

The chain is built from TRBV29-1 and TRBJ1-4; no definite D call. Deletions cut 4 bases from V and 11 bases from J, with 23 bases between. CDR3 size: 15 residues. Germline loops: CDR1 SQVTM, CDR2 ANQGSEA. CDR3 nucleotides: TGCAGCGTTGTCCTCAACCGGGCCGACGGAGGGAAACTGTTTTTT. The encoded protein is CSVVLNRADGGKLFF.

V and J are TRBV3-1 and TRBJ2-1; D possibly corresponds to TRBD2 (6 bases). Trimming left V 8 bases short and J 0 bases short, with 14 bases between. The germline gives CDR1 LGHDT, CDR2 YNNKEL (reference sequence). The CDR3 is made up of 15 amino acids. Here the CDR3 DNA reads TGTGCCAGCCCTTATTTCGGGAGCTCCTACAATGAGCAGTTCTTC. Translating gives CASPYFGSSYNEQFF.

This clonotype was observed many times. The J gene is TRBJ2-5, the V gene TRBV6-6; no definite D call. Germline loops: CDR1 MNHNY, CDR2 SVGAGI (reference sequence). V gave up 2 bases and J gave up 2 bases, with 9 bases separating them. The CDR3 length is 14 residues. CDR3: CASSYRDRQETQYF. The CDR3 coding sequence is TGTGCCAGCAGTTACAGGGATAGGCAAGAGACCCAGTACTTC.

Concerning this clonotype itself: A much larger clone differs by one base, so this may be a read error. The chain combines TRBV12-3 or TRBV12-4 with TRBJ2-4; D is ambiguous. The J call may be incorrect, as the DNA end agrees better with TRBJ2-7. The CDR3 runs 13 residues. CDR3 sequence (DNA): TGTGCCAGCAGTGTGACAACCAACTGCGAGCAGTACTTC. This codes for CASSVTTNCEQYF.

This clonotype was detected many times. Sequence at one end of the junction differs from germline and may be a read error. This chain joins TRBV4-3 and TRBJ2-7; 13 positions match TRBD2. The germline CDR1 and CDR2 sequences are LGHNA and YSLEER. The CDR3 sequence is 15 residues long. CDR3 region: CASSQGTSGTYEQYF. The CDR3 coding sequence is TGTGCCAGCAGCCAAGGGACTAGCGGGACCTACGAGCAGTACTTC.

The chain employs TRBV5-1 and TRBJ2-1, with D unclear. V lost 6 bases and J lost 5, with 18 bases in between. CDR1 SGHRS and CDR2 YFSETQ come from the germline V gene. This CDR3 has 15 residues. The CDR3 spells CASKEGHLVNNEQFF. CDR3 DNA sequence: TGCGCCAGCAAGGAAGGTCACTTAGTCAACAATGAGCAGTTCTTC.

The chain employs TRBV21-1 and TRBJ1-2; TRBD1, the table's D call, lacks a check against the DNA. TRBV21-1 is a pseudogene segment. This CDR3 contains 16 residues. CDR3 DNA sequence: TGTACCGGCAGCAAAGCCACCATGGGGCAGGGCTATGGCTACACCTTC. This translates into CTGSKATMGQGYGYTF.

A word on this clonotype: This may be a read error, as it is one base from a much larger clone. The chain is built from TRBV20-1 and TRBJ1-1; 7 positions agree with TRBD1. The V and J ends lost 6 bases and 5 bases, in that order; junction bases with no gene match: 12. The CDR3 spans 14 residues. Germline V gene data show CDR1 as DFQATT and CDR2 as SNEGSKA (reference sequence). DNA for the CDR3: TGCAGTGCGCGCAGGGGGAAGGCGCAAACTGAAGCTTTCTTT. Its protein product is CSARRGKAQTEAFF.

This clonotype was seen more than once but under ten times. This chain joins TRBV6-5 and TRBJ2-7; maybe TRBD1 (7 bases). Germline V gene lookup returns CDR1 MNHEY and CDR2 SVGAGI. The CDR3 is made up of 17 amino acids. Trimming took off 0 bases at V and 3 bases at J, with 18 bases between the two ends. As DNA, the CDR3 is TGTGCCAGCAGTTACTCTGAAGGCCAGGGGGGTCGCTACGAGCAGTACTTC. It is translated as CASSYSEGQGGRYEQYF.